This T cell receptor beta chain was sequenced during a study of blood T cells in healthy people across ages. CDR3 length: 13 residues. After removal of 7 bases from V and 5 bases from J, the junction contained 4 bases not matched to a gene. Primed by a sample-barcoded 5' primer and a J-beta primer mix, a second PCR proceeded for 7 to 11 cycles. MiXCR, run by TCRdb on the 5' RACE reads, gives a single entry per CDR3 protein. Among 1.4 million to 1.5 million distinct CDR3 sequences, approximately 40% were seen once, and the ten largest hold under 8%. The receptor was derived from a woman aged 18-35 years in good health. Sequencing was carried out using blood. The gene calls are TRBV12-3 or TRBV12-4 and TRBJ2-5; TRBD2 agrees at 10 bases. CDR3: CASTSLAGETQYF. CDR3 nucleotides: TGTGCCAGCACCTCACTAGCGGGGGAGACCCAGTACTTC.